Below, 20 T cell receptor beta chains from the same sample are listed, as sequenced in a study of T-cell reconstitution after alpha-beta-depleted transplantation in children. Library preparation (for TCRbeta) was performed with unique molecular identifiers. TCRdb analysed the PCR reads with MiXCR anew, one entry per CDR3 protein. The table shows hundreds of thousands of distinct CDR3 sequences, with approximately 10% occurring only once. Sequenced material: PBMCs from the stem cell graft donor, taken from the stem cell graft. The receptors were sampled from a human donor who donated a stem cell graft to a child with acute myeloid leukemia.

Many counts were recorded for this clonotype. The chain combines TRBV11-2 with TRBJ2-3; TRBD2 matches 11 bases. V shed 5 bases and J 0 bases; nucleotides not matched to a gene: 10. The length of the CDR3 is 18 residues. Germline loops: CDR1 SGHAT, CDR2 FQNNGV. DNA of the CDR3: TGTGCCAGCAGCCCCCCTGGTAGCGGGAGGGCCAGCACAGATACGCAGTATTTT. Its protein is CASSPPGSGRASTDTQYF. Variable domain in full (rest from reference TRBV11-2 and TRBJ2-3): EAGVAQSPRYKIIEKRQSVAFWCNPISGHATLYWYQQILGQGPKLLIQFQNNGVVDDSQLPKDRFSAERLKGVDSTLKIQPAKLEDSAVYLCASSPPGSGRASTDTQYFGPGTRLTVL.

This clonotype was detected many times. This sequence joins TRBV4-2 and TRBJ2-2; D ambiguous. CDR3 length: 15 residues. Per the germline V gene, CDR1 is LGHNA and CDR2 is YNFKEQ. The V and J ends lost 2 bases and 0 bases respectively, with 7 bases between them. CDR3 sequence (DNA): TGTGCCAGCAGCCAATATTTCCCGAACACCGGGGAGCTGTTTTTT. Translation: CASSQYFPNTGELFF.

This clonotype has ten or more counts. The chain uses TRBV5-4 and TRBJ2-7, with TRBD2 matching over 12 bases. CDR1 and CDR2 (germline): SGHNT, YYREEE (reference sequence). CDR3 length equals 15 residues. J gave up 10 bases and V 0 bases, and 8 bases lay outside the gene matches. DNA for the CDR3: TGTGCCAGCAGCTTGGGACTAGCGGGAGCCAAAGGACAGTACTTC. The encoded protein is CASSLGLAGAKGQYF.

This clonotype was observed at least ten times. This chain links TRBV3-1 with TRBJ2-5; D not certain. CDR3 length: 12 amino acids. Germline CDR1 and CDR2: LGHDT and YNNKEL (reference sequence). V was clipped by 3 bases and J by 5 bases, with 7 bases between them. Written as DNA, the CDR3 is TGTGCCAGCAGCCAGCCGCGGGAGACCCAGTACTTC. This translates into CASSQPRETQYF.

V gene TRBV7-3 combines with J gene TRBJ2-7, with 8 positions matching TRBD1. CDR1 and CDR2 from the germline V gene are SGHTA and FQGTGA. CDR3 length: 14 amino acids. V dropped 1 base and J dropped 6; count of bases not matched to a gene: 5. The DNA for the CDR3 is TGTGCCAGCAGCTTAATCAGGGGGCGAGCCGAGCAGTACTTC. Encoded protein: CASSLIRGRAEQYF.

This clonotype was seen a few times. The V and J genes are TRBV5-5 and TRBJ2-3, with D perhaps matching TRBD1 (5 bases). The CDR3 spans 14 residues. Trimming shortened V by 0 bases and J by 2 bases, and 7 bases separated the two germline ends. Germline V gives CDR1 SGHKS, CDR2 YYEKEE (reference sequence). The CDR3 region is CASSLETATDTQYF. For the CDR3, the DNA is TGTGCCAGCAGCTTGGAGACAGCCACAGATACGCAGTATTTT.

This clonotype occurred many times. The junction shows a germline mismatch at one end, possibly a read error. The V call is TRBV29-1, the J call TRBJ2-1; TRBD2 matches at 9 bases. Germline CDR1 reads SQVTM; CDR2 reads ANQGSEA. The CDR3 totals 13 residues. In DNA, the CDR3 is TGCAGCGCAGCTAGCGGGAACAGTAATGGGCAGTTCTTC. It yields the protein CSAASGNSNGQFF.

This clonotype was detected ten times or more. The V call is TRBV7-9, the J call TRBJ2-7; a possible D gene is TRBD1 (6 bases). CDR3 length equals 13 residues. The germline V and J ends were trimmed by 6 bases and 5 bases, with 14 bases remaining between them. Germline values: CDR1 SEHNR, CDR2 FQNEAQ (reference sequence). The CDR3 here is CASRTIQGNEQYF. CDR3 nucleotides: TGTGCCAGCAGGACCATACAGGGAAACGAGCAGTACTTC.

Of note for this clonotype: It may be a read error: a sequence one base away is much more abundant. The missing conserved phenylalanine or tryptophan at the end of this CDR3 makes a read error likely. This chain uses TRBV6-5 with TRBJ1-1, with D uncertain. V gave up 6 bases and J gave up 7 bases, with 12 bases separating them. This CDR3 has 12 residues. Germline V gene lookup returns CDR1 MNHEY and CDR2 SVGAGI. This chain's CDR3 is CASSRRGDEAFI. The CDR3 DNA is TGTGCCAGCAGCAGGCGCGGAGATGAAGCTTTCATT.

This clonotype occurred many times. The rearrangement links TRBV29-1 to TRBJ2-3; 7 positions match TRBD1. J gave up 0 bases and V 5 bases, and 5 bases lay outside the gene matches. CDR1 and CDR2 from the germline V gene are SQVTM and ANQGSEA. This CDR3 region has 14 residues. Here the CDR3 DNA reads TGCAGCGTTCGACAGGGCTCTAGCACAGATACGCAGTATTTT. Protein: CSVRQGSSTDTQYF.

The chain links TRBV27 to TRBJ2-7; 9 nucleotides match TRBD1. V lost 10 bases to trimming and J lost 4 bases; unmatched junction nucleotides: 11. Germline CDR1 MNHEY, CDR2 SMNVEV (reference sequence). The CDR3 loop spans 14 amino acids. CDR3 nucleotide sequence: TGTGCCACCCAGAGGCCGGACAGGGGTTACGAGCAGTACTTC. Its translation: CATQRPDRGYEQYF.

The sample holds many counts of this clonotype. The CDR3 sequence is CASSRLAGGYTGELFF. DNA of the CDR3: TGTGCCAGCTCACGACTAGCGGGAGGTTACACCGGGGAGCTGTTTTTT. The V and J genes are TRBV18 and TRBJ2-2; TRBD2 matches at 13 bases. Germline-derived CDR1 and CDR2 are KGHSH and LQKENI. CDR3 length: 16 amino acids. Trimming removed 4 bases from V and 3 bases from J; junction bases left unmatched: 2.

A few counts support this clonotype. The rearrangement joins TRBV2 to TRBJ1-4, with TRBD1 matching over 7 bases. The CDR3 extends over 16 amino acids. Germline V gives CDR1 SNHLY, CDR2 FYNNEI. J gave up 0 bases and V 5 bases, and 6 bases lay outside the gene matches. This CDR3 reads CASSPDRVATNEKLFF. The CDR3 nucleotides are TGTGCCAGCAGTCCCGACAGGGTGGCAACTAATGAAAAACTGTTTTTT.

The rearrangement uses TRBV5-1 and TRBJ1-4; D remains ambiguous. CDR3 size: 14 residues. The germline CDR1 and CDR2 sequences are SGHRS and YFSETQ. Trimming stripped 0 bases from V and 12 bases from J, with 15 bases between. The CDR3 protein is CASSLGYPKGELFF. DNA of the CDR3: TGCGCCAGCAGCTTGGGCTACCCTAAGGGTGAACTGTTTTTT.

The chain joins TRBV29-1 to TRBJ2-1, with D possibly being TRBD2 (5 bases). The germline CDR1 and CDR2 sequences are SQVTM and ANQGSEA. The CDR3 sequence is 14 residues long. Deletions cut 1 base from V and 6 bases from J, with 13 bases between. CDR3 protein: CSVEGGPGGNEQFF. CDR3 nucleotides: TGCAGCGTTGAAGGCGGGCCGGGCGGCAATGAGCAGTTCTTC.

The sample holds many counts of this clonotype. The CDR3 protein is CASSNRTRSEQYF. In nucleotides, the CDR3 is TGTGCCAGCAGCAACAGGACTAGATCCGAGCAGTACTTC. This rearrangement joins TRBV21-1 to TRBJ2-7; the table's D call of TRBD2 was not tested on the DNA. TRBV21-1 is designated a pseudogene. CDR3 length: 13 residues.

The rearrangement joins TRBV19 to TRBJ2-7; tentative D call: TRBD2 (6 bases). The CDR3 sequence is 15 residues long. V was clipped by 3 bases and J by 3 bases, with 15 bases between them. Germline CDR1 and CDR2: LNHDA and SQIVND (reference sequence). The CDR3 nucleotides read TGTGCCAGTAGTATCCCCGGGACTCGGGTCTACGAGCAGTACTTC. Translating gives CASSIPGTRVYEQYF.

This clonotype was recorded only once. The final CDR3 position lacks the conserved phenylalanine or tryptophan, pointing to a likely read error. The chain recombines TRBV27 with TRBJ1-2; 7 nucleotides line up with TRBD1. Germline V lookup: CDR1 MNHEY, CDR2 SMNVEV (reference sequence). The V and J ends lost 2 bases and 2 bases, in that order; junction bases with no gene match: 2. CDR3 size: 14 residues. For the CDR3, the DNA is TGTGCCAGCAGTTTAACAGGGGCCAACTATGGCTACACCTCC. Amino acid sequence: CASSLTGANYGYTS.

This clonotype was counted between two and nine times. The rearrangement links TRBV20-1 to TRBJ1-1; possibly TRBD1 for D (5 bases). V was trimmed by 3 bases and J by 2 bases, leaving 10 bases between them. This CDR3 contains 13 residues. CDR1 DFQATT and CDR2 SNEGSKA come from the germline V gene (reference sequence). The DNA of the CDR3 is TGCAGTGCTAGTCGACAGAGAAACACTGAAGCTTTCTTT. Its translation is CSASRQRNTEAFF.

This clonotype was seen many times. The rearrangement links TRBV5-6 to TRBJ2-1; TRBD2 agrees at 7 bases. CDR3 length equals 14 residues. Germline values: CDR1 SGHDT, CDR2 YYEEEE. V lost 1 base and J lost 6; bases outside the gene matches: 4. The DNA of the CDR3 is TGTGCCAGCAGCTTGTACAGCGGGGCCAATGAGCAGTTCTTC. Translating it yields CASSLYSGANEQFF.